The rows below give T cell receptor beta chains drawn from one sample of a study of OX40 agonist ivuxolimab in advanced cancers. Repertoires were generated with immunoSEQ multiplex PCR, while TCRdb's copy carries only in-frame clones and drops some. The sample lists about 82,000 clones, about 86% occurring once. The source was CD4+ or CD8+ T cells sorted from blood, collected in a trial of the OX40 agonist ivuxolimab. These TCRs come from an adult with an advanced solid tumor such as melanoma, head and neck, liver or kidney cancer. CDR3s include the opening cysteine and the closing phenylalanine or tryptophan.

V gene	CDR3 length	J gene	CDR3 protein
TRBV6-1	14	TRBJ2-1	CASSGGLGGYEQFF
TRBV6-1	15	TRBJ2-7	CASSGLGAAWYEQYF
TRBV18	17	TRBJ2-1	CASSPPNRAGLSNEQFF
TRBV7-9	15	TRBJ1-2	CASSLDGGSNYGYTF
TRBV6-1	17	TRBJ2-7	CASSGGVRQGRAYEQYF
TRBV5-1	17	TRBJ1-1	CASSVGFGQGSNAEAFF
TRBV2	16	TRBJ1-4	CASSVRTLTTNEKLFF
TRBV7-9	14	TRBJ2-7	CASSLAGGAIEQYF
TRBV9	15	TRBJ1-5	CASTGNDSFKEPQHF
TRBV4-2	16	TRBJ2-7	CASSQRPAVSSYEQYF
TRBV7-2	13	TRBJ2-5	CASSGTYQETQYF
TRBV6-5	15	TRBJ2-1	CASSRKTGSYNEQFF
TRBV6-6	14	TRBJ1-5	CASRDGGGSQPQHF
TRBV5-1	15	TRBJ2-7	CASSLAAVAAYEQYF
TRBV4-3	16	TRBJ1-3	CASSQDLGRLGNTIYF
TRBV11-2	17	TRBJ2-2	CASSWGTGLRDTGELFF
TRBV7-2	14	TRBJ2-7	CASSPGHQHYEQYF
TRBV9	18	TRBJ2-3	CASSVEPIGYRGVYTQYF
TRBV7-2	17	TRBJ2-3	CASSLSGWEGSTDTQYF
TRBV5-8	14	TRBJ1-4	CASSLGRPGEKLFF
TRBV5-1	15	TRBJ1-4	CASSLDGQGSEKLFF
TRBV19	15	TRBJ2-1	CASSVQGSSYNEQFF
TRBV7-3	15	TRBJ2-2	CASSLVGQATGELFF
TRBV28	15	TRBJ2-1	CASSSPGQGYNEQFF
TRBV7-8	16	TRBJ1-2	CASSLSSSSSLYGYTF
TRBV11-2	15	TRBJ2-3	CASSKGQSGADTQYF
TRBV9	15	TRBJ1-6	CASSVTDRGGSPLHF
TRBV27	15	TRBJ1-4	CASSRSQGAREKLFF
TRBV6-6	15	TRBJ1-5	CASRTQQGALQPQHF
TRBV7-2	16	TRBJ1-1	CASSSGTRTWDTEAFF
TRBV19	13	TRBJ1-6	CASKGGAYSPLHF
TRBV20-1	10	TRBJ2-7	CSASGSGQYF
TRBV7-7	21	TRBJ1-6	CASSLWGDRNGDFAYNSPLHF
TRBV18	15	TRBJ2-5	CASSPTTGGRETQYF
TRBV7-2	12	TRBJ2-3	CASSYGLDTQYF
TRBV10-3	15	TRBJ2-1	CATGDPESSYNEQFF
TRBV18	15	TRBJ2-7	CASSPGGTNSYEQYF
TRBV18	16	TRBJ1-1	CASSPGTGNSALEAFF
TRBV5-4	15	TRBJ2-2	CASSFVNSNTGELFF
TRBV18	14	TRBJ2-7	CASSPTGRDQEQYF
TRBV30	17	TRBJ2-3	CAWSVASGRGITDTQYF
TRBV5-4	16	TRBJ1-4	CASSAQDGSTNEKLFF
TRBV2	15	TRBJ2-2	CASRGTGTNTGELFF
TRBV6-5	11	TRBJ2-3	CASRDRGRQYF
TRBV5-4	13	TRBJ1-1	CASSRFGFTEAFF
TRBV9	15	TRBJ2-3	CASSPFTGPPYTQYF
TRBV2	13	TRBJ2-7	CASTTRQTGEQYF
TRBV6-6	13	TRBJ2-5	CASSPTSGETQYF
TRBV7-6	15	TRBJ2-1	CASSPQRGYYNEQFF
TRBV4-2	17	TRBJ2-1	CASSPLGLGADYNEQFF